This T cell receptor (beta chain) was sequenced for a study of T cells after yellow fever vaccination. General study findings and limits: Though weaker, the secondary response peaked faster, on day 5 versus 15.

This clonotype was detected only a few times. The target antigen is unknown. Trimming took 3 bases from V and 0 from J, leaving 9 bases between them. The CDR3 loop spans 14 amino acids. Germline V gene lookup returns CDR1 MNHEY and CDR2 SMNVEV (reference sequence). TCRdb reanalysed the 5' RACE reads using MiXCR and keeps one entry per CDR3 protein. This table holds 610,000 or so distinct CDR3 sequences, roughly an eighth found once. The chain has TRBV27 and TRBJ2-7; D possibly corresponds to TRBD1 (5 bases). The source is a man under 40 who received the YFV17D yellow fever vaccine. The sample here was PBMCs, taken on the day of the yellow fever booster vaccination. CDR3 bases: TGTGCCAGCAGTTTTGGCGGACACTCCTACGAGCAGTACTTC. Translated, it gives CASSFGGHSYEQYF.